Each of the 2 T cell receptor beta chains below was sequenced from the same sample in a study of T cell responses to AZD1222 COVID-19 vaccine. Sequenced by immunoSEQ multiplex PCR; TCRdb stores in-frame clones only, minus some. Of 150,000 or so clones listed, roughly nine tenths were seen once; the top ten hold over 6%. Sequenced here: peripheral blood, sampled after recovery from COVID-19. The receptors here all came from an adult who had recovered from COVID-19.

The J gene is TRBJ2-7, the V gene TRBV12-3 or TRBV12-4; the D gene is possibly TRBD1 (6 bases). Trimming took off 6 bases at V and 2 bases at J, with 11 bases between the two ends. This CDR3 is 13 amino acids long. CDR3 DNA sequence: TGTGCCAGCAGGTGGGACACCACCTACGAGCAGTACTTC. Translated, it gives CASRWDTTYEQYF.

V and J are TRBV2 and TRBJ1-4; 8 bases fit TRBD1. Looked up from germline, CDR1 is SNHLY and CDR2 is FYNNEI. The CDR3 runs to 14 residues. After removal of 4 bases from V and 10 bases from J, the junction contained 8 bases not matched to a gene. The CDR3 protein is CASSGRTGFGKLFF. CDR3 nucleotide sequence: TGTGCCAGCAGTGGACGGACAGGGTTTGGAAAACTGTTTTTT.